This T cell receptor (beta chain) was identified in a study of cytomegalovirus exposure and HLA in healthy donors (dated by TCRdb to the late 2010s). In the study overall: An earlier analysis of several hundred of the donors reported 250 to 350 Gb of sequence data and 117 million unique TCR beta sequences obtained from 150 million to 200 million T cells. An early release covering around 630 HLA-typed donors comprised about 300 gigabases of sequencing data and roughly 85 million unique TCR sequences. Of the approximately 400 genotyped donors, 65% to 90% fell in the genetic ancestry cluster associated with self-reported Caucasian donors. The study was designed to test whether signatures of past pathogen exposure could be identified by cataloging public T cell receptors. Using immunosequencing, the study profiled T cell repertoires from around 670 subjects and related those repertoires to cytomegalovirus serostatus. In addition to the first cohort of about 650 subjects, a separate validation cohort of 130 or so different subjects was used. To predict cytomegalovirus infection status, the study combined high-throughput TCR immunosequencing, statistical association of individual TCRs with disease status, and machine learning. In a later analysis, previously published TCR beta repertoires from 666 donors were re-analyzed and high-resolution HLA genotyping was added so that TCR occurrence patterns could be studied. In the later analysis, no new phenotypic data were used to find candidate immune exposures; instead, reliance was placed on TCR beta sequences and their occurrence across donors. An earlier analysis of approximately 630 of the donors applied high-throughput TCR beta sequencing to assess whether each TCR beta V gene segment acted as functional or pseudogenic. Donor age, sex, ethnicity and CMV serostatus were collected together with the repertoire data. Genome-wide SNP genotypes for about 65% of the 666 donors were used in a later genetic analysis, which treated that subset as a discovery cohort. All discovery cohort repertoires had been generated using a single sequencing platform. Both class I and class II loci were covered by HLA typing, at four-digit resolution. Typing coverage varied by locus: roughly 629-640 donors for A, B, C, DRB1 and DQB1; 522 for DQA1; approximately 610 for DPA1; about 450 for DPB1. Because of strong linkage in the cohort, roughly 5 DR-DQ haplotypes were treated as single units for association and clustering. Among about 370 genotyped donors of the cohort, an average of about 240,000 unique TCR beta nucleotide sequences was sequenced per donor, of which about 18% were non-productive. General study outcomes and caveats: An association between a missense DCLRE1C variant and V-gene and J-gene trimming of TCR beta chains was found in a later genetic analysis and replicated in an independent cohort. When HLA alleles, especially DR and DQ, strongly co-occurred, attributing TCR associations to individual alleles was difficult. A later analysis found that most CMV-associated TCR beta chains appeared HLA-restricted, with HLA associations seemingly driven largely by CMV exposure. Because HLA typing was unavailable for some donors at each locus, only the typed subset was used in association tests. Broadly in line with IMGT annotations, most TCR beta V segments showed up in productive rearrangements about 87% or about 30% of the time in an earlier analysis of 587 of the donors. In the study, some 180 TCR beta chains were listed as associated with cytomegalovirus. Correlated functional status among segregating V segments might reflect linkage disequilibrium, but an unknown experimental factor could not be ruled out. The authors suggested that the approach could potentially be extended to other disease states and immunological phenotypes. In this cohort, only TCR beta chains were sequenced, and detectable features were limited by the absence of alpha or paired-chain data. In vitro tests confirmed that a few of the cytomegalovirus-associated TCR beta chains recognize cytomegalovirus antigens. A later analysis reported that several top co-occurrence clusters appeared linked to parvovirus B19, influenza, CMV and Epstein-Barr virus. A later analysis associated around 16,000 TCR beta sequences with specific HLA alleles at a false discovery rate of 0.05. CMV serostatus was the only immune exposure information available for the cohort. Roughly uniform sequencing depth across donors was assumed in presence/absence analyses, although this assumption may not hold. Roughly 17 rarely observed V segments, including chromosome 9 orphons, were excluded from the earlier analysis of about 500 of the donors because counts were too low. According to a later genetic analysis, donors in an Asian-associated ancestry cluster had fewer N-insertions in productive TCRs than the approximately 630-donor mean. In a later analysis, HLA-associated TCR beta chains were found to be more clonally expanded and to have lower generation probabilities than equally common non-associated chains. The classifier was reported to diagnose cytomegalovirus status with high specificity and sensitivity in both the original cohort and the validation cohort. While some public TCRs were present in many individuals, most TCR sequences turned up only very rarely across donors. A further reported finding was that TCR beta sequences accurately predicted the HLA-A and HLA-B alleles for most subjects in the first cohort. A cluster of highly shared sequence variants was judged likely to be a technical artifact of the sequencing pipeline. In a later analysis, the rate of TCR association differed among HLA loci, with DRB1 alleles having the most associated TCRs and HLA-C alleles having the fewest.

With regard to this clone: Its antigen has not been determined. No qualities accompany the bases; no much larger clone lies one base away.

Library creation used the immunoSEQ multiplex PCR assay. For the multiplex PCR, a mixture combining 60 forward primers for TCR Vbeta segments and 13 reverse primers for TCR Jbeta segments was used. The CDR3 region of rearranged TCR beta genes was amplified from genomic DNA by a multiplex PCR assay. Amplified TCR beta libraries were sequenced as 87-base-pair reads on the Illumina HiSeq System. The authors processed their data as follows. In a later analysis, roughly 80 million unique TCR beta chains were counted across the approximately 640 repertoires, and around 11 million of these chains were shared by at least two donors. A nearest-neighbor algorithm error-corrected the raw reads and collapsed the reads into unique sequences, merging closely related sequences to remove PCR and sequencing errors. CDR3 sequences were aligned to IMGT reference sequences to assign V, D and J gene segments. Each retained sequence needed at least a six-nucleotide match to both a V gene segment and a J gene segment. A rearrangement counted as productive if the CDR3 had no stop codons and remained in frame with V and J, and every other rearrangement counted as non-productive. Following IMGT convention, CDR3 was defined as the stretch from the second conserved V-encoded cysteine to the conserved J-encoded phenylalanine. The earlier analysis of some 580 of the donors excluded any sequence lacking an unambiguous match to a single V gene segment. In an earlier analysis of roughly 500 of the donors, V segments were called functional above 56.7% productive rearrangements and were called segregating when the between-donor standard deviation exceeded 5%. A statistical classification framework was built for diagnosing cytomegalovirus status from the catalog of TCR beta chain sequences. In a later analysis, V and J genes were assigned by comparing TCR nucleotide sequences against IMGT/GENE-DB human TR gene sequences. Using the TCRdist pipeline, a later analysis assigned CDR3 sequences along with most-parsimonious VDJ recombination scenarios. In a later analysis, each TCR beta chain was defined by its CDR3 amino acid sequence together with its V-gene family, and reads without a unique V-gene family were excluded. As a way to deal with suspected cross-contamination and a sequencing artifact, a later analysis dropped hundreds of nucleotide sequences that were highly shared and had low generation probability. For each public chain, a later analysis derived a clonal expansion index from normalized ranks of inferred template counts within each repertoire. A later analysis computed generation probabilities with a VDJ recombination model fitted to out-of-frame rearrangements, and checked the results against IGoR. In a later analysis, hypergeometric tests were used to score TCR-TCR, TCR-HLA and TCR-CMV co-occurrence, with a repertoire-size bias correction applied to TCR pairs. To estimate false discovery rates, a later analysis permuted the HLA or CMV assignments 20 times. In a later analysis, co-occurring TCRs were grouped with DBSCAN, and TCRdist sequence similarity was added when clustering was performed within HLA-allele-positive subsets. Repertoires with fewer than 30,000 or more than 120,000 public chains were left out of co-occurrence clustering, as were about 5 repertoires with anomalous nucleotide sharing. What TCRdb holds here is the immuneACCESS table cut down to in-frame rearrangements. Part of the clones is not present; checked against another copy, under half of the missing clones reflect an unresolved V gene, and the others are unexplained. V and J calls and clone size are copied from that table; D and trimming were computed from the DNA. For this sample the table gives approximately 190,000 clones, of which over 65% were detected only once. Roughly 2.6% of the sample is taken by the ten largest.

In total, just over 650 healthy bone marrow donors made up the cohort. At the time of sampling, every cohort member was nominally healthy, though immune exposures that went unrecorded were likely present. The donor tested CMV seropositive and was one of the 289 seropositive cohort members. Every donor gave a peripheral blood sample, and the peripheral blood mononuclear cells from that sample were used for TCR beta sequencing. Genomic DNA was extracted from the blood cell samples with the Qiagen DNeasy Blood Extraction Kit. The sequencing sample was made of PBMCs. This clonotype originated in a woman aged 45-65 years in good health and CMV-seropositive.

The nucleotide sequence is TGCGCCAGCAGCTTGGACAACTACGAGCAGTACTTC. Translated, this is CASSLDNYEQYF. The rearranged segments are TRBV5-1 and TRBJ2-5; the D gene is not confidently resolved. The J call may not be correct, given that the DNA end is closer to TRBJ2-7. The germline V gene specifies SGHRS as CDR1 and YFSETQ as CDR2. Measured from the cysteine to the phenylalanine, the CDR3 is 12 residues long. CDR3 DNA only is kept here, 36 bases in frame from base 1.